These 2 T cell receptor beta chains came from one sample sequenced in a study of T cell changes during pregnancy in multiple sclerosis. Some clones are missing from TCRdb's copy, which holds only in-frame ones; the method was immunoSEQ multiplex PCR. The sample includes approximately 74,000 clones, about 92% of them seen just once. Sequenced material: peripheral blood, taken before pregnancy. Receptors originate from a female donor with multiple sclerosis, enrolled in a pregnancy study.

The chain couples TRBV4-3 to TRBJ2-7, with 10 nucleotides matching TRBD2. J was trimmed by 0 bases and V by 0 bases; bases with no gene match: 2. Germline V gene data show CDR1 as LGHNA and CDR2 as YSLEER. There are 16 residues in the CDR3. This chain's CDR3 is CASSQEASGSSYEQYF. CDR3 in DNA: TGCGCCAGCAGCCAAGAGGCTAGCGGGAGCTCCTACGAGCAGTACTTC.

This clone was seen only once. V is TRBV5-6 and J is TRBJ2-2; 11 nucleotides line up with TRBD2. Trimming cost V 1 base and J 5 bases; bases outside gene matches: 4. The germline V gene has CDR1 SGHDT and CDR2 YYEEEE. The CDR3 loop spans 16 amino acids. The CDR3: CASSLLLAGDTGELFF. DNA for the CDR3: TGTGCCAGCAGCTTGTTACTAGCGGGAGATACCGGGGAGCTGTTTTTT.